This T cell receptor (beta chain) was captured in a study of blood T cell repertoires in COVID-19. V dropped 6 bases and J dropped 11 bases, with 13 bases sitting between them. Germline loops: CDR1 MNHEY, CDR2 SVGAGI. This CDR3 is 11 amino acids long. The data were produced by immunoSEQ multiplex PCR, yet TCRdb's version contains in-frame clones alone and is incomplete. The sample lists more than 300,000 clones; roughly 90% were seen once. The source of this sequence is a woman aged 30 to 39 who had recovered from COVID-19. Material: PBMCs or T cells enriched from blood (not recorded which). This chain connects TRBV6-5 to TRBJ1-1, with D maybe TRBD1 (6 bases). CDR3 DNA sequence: TGTGCCAGCAGACGAACAGGGTTGGCTTTCTTT. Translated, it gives CASRRTGLAFF.